This section outlines one T cell receptor beta chain sequence together with its context. This record belongs to a study of blood T cell repertoires in COVID-19. Looking at the study overall: The origin of the acute and convalescent COVID-19 samples was the United States, Italy and Spain.

Germline V gives CDR1 LGHDT, CDR2 YNNKEL (reference sequence). V lost 0 bases and J lost 2; bases outside the gene matches: 3. CDR3 length equals 16 residues. Study processing details: Using reference gene primer amplification, nucleated cell counts were estimated. Profiling relied on immunoSEQ multiplex PCR, and the TCRdb table lists in-frame clones only, not all of them. The V and J calls and the clone size are those of that table, but D and trimming were determined from the DNA. The table records roughly 190,000 clones, 81% of them present only once. This TCR derives from a middle-aged woman with COVID-19, enrolled during active disease. This chain links TRBV3-1 (or the pseudogene TRBV3-2) with TRBJ2-3; the match to TRBD2 covers 9 bases. Sequencing used peripheral blood. In nucleotides, the CDR3 is TGTGCCAGCAGCCAAGATGCTAGCGGGAACACAGATACGCAGTATTTT. This gives the protein CASSQDASGNTDTQYF.